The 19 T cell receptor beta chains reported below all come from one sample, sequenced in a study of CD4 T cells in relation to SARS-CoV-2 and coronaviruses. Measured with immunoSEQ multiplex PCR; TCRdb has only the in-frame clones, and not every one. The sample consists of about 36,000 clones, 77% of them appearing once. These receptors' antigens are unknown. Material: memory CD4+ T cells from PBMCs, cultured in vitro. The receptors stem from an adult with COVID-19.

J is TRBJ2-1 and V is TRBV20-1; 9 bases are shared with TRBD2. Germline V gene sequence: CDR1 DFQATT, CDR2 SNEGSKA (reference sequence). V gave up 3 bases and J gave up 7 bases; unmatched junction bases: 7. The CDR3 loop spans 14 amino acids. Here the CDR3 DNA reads TGCAGTGCTAGTGCAGCGGGAGGTTGGAATGAGCAGTTCTTC. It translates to CSASAAGGWNEQFF.

The DNA of the CDR3 is TGTGCCAGCACCCCGCACACAGGGGTTGTGGTTGGGACCCAGTACTTC. Protein product: CASTPHTGVVVGTQYF. This rearrangement joins TRBV7-2 to TRBJ2-5; the match to TRBD1 covers 7 bases. The V and J ends lost 7 bases and 7 bases, in that order; junction bases with no gene match: 18. Germline V gives CDR1 SGHTA, CDR2 FQGNSA. The CDR3 is 16 residues long.

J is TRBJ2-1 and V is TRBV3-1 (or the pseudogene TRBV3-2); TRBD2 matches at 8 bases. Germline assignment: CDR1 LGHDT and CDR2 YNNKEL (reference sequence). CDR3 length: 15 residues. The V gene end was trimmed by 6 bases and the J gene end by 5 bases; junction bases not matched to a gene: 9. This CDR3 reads CASSRPGGPDNEQFF. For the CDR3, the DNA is TGTGCCAGCAGTCGCCCGGGGGGGCCAGACAATGAGCAGTTCTTC.

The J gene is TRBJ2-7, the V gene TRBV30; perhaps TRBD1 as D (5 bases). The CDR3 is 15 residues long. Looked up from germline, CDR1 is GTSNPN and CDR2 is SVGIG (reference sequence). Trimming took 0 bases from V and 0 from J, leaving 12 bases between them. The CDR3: CAWSVSQGDSYEQYF. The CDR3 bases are TGTGCCTGGAGTGTAAGCCAGGGCGACTCCTACGAGCAGTACTTC. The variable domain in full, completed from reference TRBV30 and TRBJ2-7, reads SQTIHQWPATLVQPVGSPLSLECTVEGTSNPNLYWYRQAAGRGLQLLFYSVGIGQISSEVPQNLSASRPQDRQFILSSKKLLLSDSGFYLCAWSVSQGDSYEQYFGPGTRLTVT.

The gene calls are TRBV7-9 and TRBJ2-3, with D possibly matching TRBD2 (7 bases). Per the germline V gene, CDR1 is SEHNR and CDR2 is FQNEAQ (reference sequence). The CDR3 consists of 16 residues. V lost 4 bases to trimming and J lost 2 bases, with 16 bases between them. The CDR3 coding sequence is TGTGCCAGCAGCTGGTGGGGGGCGGGAGTCACAGATACGCAGTATTTT. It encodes CASSWWGAGVTDTQYF.

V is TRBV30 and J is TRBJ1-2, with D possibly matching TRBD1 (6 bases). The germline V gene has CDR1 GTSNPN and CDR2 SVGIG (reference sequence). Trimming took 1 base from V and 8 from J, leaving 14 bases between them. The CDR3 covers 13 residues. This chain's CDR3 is CAWSGVRGRGYTF. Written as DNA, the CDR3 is TGTGCCTGGAGTGGGGTCAGGGGACGAGGCTACACCTTC.

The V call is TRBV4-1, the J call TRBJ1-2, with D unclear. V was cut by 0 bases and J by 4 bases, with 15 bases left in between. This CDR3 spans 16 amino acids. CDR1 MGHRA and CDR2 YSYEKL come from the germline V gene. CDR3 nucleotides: TGCGCCAGCAGCCAAGACCCATCGAGCCCCTCCTATGGCTACACCTTC. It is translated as CASSQDPSSPSYGYTF.

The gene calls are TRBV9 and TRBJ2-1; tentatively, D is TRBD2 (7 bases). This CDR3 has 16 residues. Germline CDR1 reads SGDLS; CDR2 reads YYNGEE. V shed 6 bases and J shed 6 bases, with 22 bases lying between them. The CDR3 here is CASTKGGGGSRNEQFF. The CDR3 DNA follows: TGTGCCAGCACCAAAGGGGGGGGCGGGAGTCGCAATGAGCAGTTCTTC.

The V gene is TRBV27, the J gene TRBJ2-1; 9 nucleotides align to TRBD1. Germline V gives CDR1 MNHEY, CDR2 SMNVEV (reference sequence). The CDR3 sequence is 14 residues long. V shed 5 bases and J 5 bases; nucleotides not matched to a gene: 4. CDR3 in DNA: TGTGCCAGCAGTCCACAGGGGGCAAACAATGAGCAGTTCTTC. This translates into CASSPQGANNEQFF.

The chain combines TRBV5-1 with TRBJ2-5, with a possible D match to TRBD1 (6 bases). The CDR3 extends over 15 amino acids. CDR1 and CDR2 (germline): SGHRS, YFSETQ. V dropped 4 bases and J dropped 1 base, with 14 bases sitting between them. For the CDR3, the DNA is TGCGCCAGCAGCCGAGGACAGCAAGTCCAAGAGACCCAGTACTTC. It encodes CASSRGQQVQETQYF.

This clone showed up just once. The DNA of the CDR3 is TGTGCCAGCAGACAGGGGAGTGACACCGGGGAGCTGTTTTTT. Its protein product is CASRQGSDTGELFF. J is TRBJ2-2 and V is TRBV6-5; 7 nucleotides align to TRBD1. Germline CDR1 reads MNHEY; CDR2 reads SVGAGI. The J segment lost 3 bases and the V segment lost 6 bases, leaving 4 bases of the junction unmatched. There are 14 residues in the CDR3.

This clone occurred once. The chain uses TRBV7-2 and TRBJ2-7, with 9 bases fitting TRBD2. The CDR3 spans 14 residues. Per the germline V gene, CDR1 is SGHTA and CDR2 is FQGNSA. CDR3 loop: CAEEGSSGTYEQYF. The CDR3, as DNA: TGTGCTGAAGAAGGGTCTAGCGGGACATACGAGCAGTACTTC.

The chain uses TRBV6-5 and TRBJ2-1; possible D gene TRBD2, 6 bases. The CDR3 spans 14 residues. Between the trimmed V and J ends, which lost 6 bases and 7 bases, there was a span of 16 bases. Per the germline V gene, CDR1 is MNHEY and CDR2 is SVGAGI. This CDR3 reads CASRGPGVRNEQFF. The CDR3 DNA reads TGTGCCAGCAGGGGACCGGGAGTACGGAATGAGCAGTTCTTC.

The CDR3 nucleotides are TGTGCCATCAGTGAGTCTACAAGGAACACTGAAGCTTTCTTT. It codes for CAISESTRNTEAFF. The chain carries TRBV10-3 and TRBJ1-1; D not resolved. CDR1 is ENHRY and CDR2 is SYGVKD in the germline V gene. This CDR3 is 14 amino acids long. Trimming left V 0 bases short and J 1 base short, with 6 bases between.

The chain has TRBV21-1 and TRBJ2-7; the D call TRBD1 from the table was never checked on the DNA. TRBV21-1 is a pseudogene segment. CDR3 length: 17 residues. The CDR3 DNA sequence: TGTGCCAGCAGCAAGGCAGACAGTGCCGTTCCACTCTACGAGCAGTACTTC. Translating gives CASSKADSAVPLYEQYF.

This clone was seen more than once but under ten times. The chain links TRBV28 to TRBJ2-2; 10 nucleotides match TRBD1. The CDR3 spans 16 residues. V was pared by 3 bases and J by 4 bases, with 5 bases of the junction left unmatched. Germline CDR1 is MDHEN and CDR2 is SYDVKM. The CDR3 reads CASSFLDRGSTGELFF. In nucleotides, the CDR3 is TGTGCCAGCAGTTTCTTGGACAGGGGGTCCACCGGGGAGCTGTTTTTT.

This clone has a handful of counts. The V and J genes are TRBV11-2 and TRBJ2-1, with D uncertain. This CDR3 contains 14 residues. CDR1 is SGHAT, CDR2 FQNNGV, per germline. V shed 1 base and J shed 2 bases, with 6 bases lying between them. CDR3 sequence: CASSLVLAYNEQFF. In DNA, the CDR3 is TGTGCCAGCAGCTTAGTTTTAGCCTACAATGAGCAGTTCTTC.

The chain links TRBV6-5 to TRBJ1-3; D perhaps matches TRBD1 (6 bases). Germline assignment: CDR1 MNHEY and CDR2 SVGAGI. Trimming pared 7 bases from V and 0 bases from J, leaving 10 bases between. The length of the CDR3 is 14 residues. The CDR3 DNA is TGTGCCAGCATGGACAGACGCTCTGGAAACACCATATATTTT. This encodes CASMDRRSGNTIYF.

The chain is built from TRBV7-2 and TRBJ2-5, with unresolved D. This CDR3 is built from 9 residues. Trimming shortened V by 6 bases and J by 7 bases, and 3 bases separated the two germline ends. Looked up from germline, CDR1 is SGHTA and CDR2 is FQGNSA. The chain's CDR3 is CASRVTQYF. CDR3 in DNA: TGTGCCAGCAGGGTGACCCAGTACTTC.